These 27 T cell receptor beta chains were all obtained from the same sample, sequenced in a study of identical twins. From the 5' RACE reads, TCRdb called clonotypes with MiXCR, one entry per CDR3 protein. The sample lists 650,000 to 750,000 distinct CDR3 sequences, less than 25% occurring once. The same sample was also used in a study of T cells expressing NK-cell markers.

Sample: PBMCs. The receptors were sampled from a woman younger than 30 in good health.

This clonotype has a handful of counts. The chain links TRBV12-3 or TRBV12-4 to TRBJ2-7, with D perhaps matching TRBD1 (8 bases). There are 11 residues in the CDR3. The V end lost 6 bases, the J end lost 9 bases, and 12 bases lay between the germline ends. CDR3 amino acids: CASSNRGGQYF. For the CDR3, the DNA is TGTGCCAGCAGCAACAGGGGGGGGCAGTACTTC.

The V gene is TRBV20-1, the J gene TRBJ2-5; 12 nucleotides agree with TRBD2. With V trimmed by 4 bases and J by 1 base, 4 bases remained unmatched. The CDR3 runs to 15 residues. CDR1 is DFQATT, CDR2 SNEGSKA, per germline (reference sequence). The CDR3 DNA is TGCAGTGCTACTGCACTAGCGGGGGGCCAAGAGACCCAGTACTTC. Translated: CSATALAGGQETQYF.

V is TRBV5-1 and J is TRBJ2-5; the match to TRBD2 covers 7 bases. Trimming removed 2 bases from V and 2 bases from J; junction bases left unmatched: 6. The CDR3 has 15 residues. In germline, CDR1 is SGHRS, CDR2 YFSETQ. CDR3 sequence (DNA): TGCGCCAGCAGCTTAAGGGCAGCGGGGCAAGAGACCCAGTACTTC. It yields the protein CASSLRAAGQETQYF.

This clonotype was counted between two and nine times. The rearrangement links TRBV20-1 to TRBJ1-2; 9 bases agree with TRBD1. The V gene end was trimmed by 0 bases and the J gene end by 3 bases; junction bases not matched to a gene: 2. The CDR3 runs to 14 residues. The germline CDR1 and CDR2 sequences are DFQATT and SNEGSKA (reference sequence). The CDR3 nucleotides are TGCAGTGCTAGAGAGACAGGGGGGGACTATGGCTACACCTTC. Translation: CSARETGGDYGYTF.

In DNA, the CDR3 is TGCGCCAGCAGCCAAGAATACGGGAGCGACGAGCAGTACTTC. Encoded protein: CASSQEYGSDEQYF. J is TRBJ2-7 and V is TRBV4-3, with D possibly being TRBD2 (6 bases). Trimming took off 0 bases at V and 5 bases at J, with 11 bases between the two ends. Germline loops: CDR1 LGHNA, CDR2 YSLEER. The CDR3 is 14 amino acids.

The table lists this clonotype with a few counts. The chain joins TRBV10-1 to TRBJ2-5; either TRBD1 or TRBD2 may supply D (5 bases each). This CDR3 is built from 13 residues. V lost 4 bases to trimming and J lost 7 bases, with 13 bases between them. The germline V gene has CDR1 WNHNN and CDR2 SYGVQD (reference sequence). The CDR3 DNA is TGCGCCAGCAGTGGAGAGGGGCTAGGGACCCAGTACTTC. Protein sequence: CASSGEGLGTQYF.

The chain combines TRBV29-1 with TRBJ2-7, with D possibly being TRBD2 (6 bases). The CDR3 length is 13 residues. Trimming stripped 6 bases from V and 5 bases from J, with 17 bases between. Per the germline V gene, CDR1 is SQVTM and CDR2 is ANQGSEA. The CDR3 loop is CSVQGRGLDEQYF. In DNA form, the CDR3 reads TGCAGCGTGCAGGGACGGGGACTGGACGAGCAGTACTTC.

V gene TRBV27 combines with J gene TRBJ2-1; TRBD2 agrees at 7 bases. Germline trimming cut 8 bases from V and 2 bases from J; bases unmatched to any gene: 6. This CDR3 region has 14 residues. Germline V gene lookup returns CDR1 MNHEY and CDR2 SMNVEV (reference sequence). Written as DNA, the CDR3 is TGTGCCAGCGCTCGGGGACTACCCTACAATGAGCAGTTCTTC. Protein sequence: CASARGLPYNEQFF.

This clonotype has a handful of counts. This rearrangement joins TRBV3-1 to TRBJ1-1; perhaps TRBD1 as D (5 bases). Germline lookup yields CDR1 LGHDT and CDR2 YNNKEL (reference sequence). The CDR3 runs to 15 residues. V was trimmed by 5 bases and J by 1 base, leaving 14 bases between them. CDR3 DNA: TGTGCCAGCAGCAGAGGGGCTCGGGGGAACACTGAAGCTTTCTTT. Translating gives CASSRGARGNTEAFF.

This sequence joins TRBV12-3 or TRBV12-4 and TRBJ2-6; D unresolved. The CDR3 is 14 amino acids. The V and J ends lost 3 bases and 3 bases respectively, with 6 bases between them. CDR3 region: CASSFSGGANVLTF. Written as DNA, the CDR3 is TGTGCCAGCAGTTTTTCTGGTGGGGCCAACGTCCTGACTTTC.

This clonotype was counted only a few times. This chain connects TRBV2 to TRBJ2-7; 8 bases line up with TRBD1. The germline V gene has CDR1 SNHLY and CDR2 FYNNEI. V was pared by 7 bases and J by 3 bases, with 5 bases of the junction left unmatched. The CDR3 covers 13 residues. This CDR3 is CASNGQGVYEQYF. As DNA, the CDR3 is TGTGCCAGCAATGGACAGGGCGTCTACGAGCAGTACTTC.

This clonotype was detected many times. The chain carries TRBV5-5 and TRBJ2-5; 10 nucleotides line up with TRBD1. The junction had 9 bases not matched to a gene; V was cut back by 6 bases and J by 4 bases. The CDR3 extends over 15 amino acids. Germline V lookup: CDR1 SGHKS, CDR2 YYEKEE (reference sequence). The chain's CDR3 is CASNWRQGALETQYF. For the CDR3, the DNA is TGTGCCAGCAACTGGAGACAGGGGGCTTTAGAGACCCAGTACTTC.

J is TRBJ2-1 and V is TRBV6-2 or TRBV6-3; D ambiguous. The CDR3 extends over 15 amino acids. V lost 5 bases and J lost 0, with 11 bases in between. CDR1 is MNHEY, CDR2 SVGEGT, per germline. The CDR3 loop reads CASSASLSSYNEQFF. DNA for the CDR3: TGTGCCAGCAGTGCCAGCCTAAGCTCCTACAATGAGCAGTTCTTC.

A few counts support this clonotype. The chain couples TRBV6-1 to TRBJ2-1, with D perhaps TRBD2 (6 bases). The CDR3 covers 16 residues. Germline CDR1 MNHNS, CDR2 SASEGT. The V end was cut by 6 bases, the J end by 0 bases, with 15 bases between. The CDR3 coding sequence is TGTGCCAGCAGGGCCACGGCGGGGAGCTCCTACAATGAGCAGTTCTTC. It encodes CASRATAGSSYNEQFF.

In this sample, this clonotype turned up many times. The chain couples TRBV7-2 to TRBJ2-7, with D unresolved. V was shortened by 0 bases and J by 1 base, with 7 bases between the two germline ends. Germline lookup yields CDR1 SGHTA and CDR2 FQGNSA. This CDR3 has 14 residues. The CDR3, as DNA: TGTGCCAGCAGCTTAGCCTCCGGGTCCTACGAGCAGTACTTC. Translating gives CASSLASGSYEQYF.

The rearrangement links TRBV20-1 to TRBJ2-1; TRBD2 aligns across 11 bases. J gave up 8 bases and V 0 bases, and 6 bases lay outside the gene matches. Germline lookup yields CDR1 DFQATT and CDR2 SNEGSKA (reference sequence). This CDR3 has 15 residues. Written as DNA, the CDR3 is TGCAGTGCTAGAGATCCCCTAGCGGGAGGTGATGAGCAGTTCTTC. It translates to CSARDPLAGGDEQFF.

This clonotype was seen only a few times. This chain's CDR3 is CASSQGTQRCTF. As DNA, the CDR3 is TGTGCCAGCAGCCAAGGGACCCAGAGGTGCACCTTC. The V gene is TRBV3-1, the J gene TRBJ1-2; D is unclear. V lost 1 base, J lost 13 bases, and 13 bases lay in between. The CDR3 has 12 residues. Per the germline V gene, CDR1 is LGHDT and CDR2 is YNNKEL (reference sequence).

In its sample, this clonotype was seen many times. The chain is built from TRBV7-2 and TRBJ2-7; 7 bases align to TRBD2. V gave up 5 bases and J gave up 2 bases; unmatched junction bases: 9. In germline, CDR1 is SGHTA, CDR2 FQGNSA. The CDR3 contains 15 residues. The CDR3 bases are TGTGCCAGCAGCAAAGGAGCGGGATCCACCTACGAGCAGTACTTC. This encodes CASSKGAGSTYEQYF.

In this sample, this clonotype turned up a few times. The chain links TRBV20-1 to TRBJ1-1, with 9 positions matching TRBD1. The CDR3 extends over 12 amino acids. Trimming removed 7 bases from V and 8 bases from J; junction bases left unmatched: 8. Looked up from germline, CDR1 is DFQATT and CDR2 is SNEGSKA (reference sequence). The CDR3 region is CSVDGTGSEAFF. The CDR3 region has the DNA TGCAGTGTTGACGGGACAGGGTCAGAAGCTTTCTTT.

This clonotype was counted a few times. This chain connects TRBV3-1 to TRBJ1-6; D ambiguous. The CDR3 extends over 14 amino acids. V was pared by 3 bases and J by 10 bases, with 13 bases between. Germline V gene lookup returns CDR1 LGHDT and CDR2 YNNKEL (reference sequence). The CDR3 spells CASSHLGSSSPLHF. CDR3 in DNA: TGTGCCAGCAGCCATCTCGGGAGTTCGTCACCCCTCCACTTT.

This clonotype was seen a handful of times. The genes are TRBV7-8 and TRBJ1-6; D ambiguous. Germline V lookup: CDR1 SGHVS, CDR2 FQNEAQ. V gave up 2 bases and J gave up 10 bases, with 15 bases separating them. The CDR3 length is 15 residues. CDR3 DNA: TGTGCCAGCAGCTTAACTTCAGTAGTTGGATCACCCCTCCACTTT. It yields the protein CASSLTSVVGSPLHF. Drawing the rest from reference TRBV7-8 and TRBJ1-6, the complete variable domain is GAGVSQSPRYKVAKRGQDVALRCDPISGHVSLFWYQQALGQGPEFLTYFQNEAQLDKSGLPSDRFFAERPEGSVSTLKIQRTQQEDSAVYLCASSLTSVVGSPLHFGNGTRLTVT.

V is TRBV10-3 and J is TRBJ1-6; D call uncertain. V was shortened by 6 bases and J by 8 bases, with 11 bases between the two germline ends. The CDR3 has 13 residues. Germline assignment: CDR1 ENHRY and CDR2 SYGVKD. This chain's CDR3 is CAISQQTDSPLHF. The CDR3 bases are TGTGCCATCAGCCAACAAACGGATTCACCCCTCCACTTT.

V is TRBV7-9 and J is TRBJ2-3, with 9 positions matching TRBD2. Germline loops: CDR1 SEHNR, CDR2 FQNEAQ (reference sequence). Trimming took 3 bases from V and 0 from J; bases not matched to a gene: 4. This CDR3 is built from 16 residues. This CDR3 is CASSFPLAGSTDTQYF. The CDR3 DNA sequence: TGTGCCAGCAGCTTTCCCCTAGCGGGGAGCACAGATACGCAGTATTTT. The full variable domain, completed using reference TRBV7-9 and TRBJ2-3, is DTGVSQNPRHKITKRGQNVTFRCDPISEHNRLYWYRQTLGQGPEFLTYFQNEAQLEKSRLLSDRFSAERPKGSFSTLEIQRTEQGDSAMYLCASSFPLAGSTDTQYFGPGTRLTVL.

The CDR3 reads CSVVFEGSYEQYF. In nucleotides, the CDR3 is TGCAGCGTTGTTTTTGAAGGGTCCTACGAGCAGTACTTC. The V and J genes are TRBV29-1 and TRBJ2-7; D uncertain. The V end was cut by 4 bases, the J end by 1 base, with 11 bases between. The CDR3 has 13 residues. CDR1 SQVTM and CDR2 ANQGSEA come from the germline V gene.

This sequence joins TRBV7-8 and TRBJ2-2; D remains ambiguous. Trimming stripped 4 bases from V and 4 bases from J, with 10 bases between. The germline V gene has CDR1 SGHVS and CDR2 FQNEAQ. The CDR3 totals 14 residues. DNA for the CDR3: TGTGCCAGCAGCTCAAGACAACCCACCGGGGAGCTGTTTTTT. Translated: CASSSRQPTGELFF.

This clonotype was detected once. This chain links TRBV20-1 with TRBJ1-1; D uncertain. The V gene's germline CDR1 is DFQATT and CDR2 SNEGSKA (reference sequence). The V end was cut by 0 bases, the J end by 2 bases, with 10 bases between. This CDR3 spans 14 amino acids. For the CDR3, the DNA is TGCAGTGCTAGAGATAATCCGGGAAACACTGAAGCTTTCTTT. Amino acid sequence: CSARDNPGNTEAFF.

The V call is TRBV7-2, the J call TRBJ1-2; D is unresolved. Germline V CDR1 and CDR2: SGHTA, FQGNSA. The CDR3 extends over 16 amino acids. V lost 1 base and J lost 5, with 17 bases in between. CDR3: CASSLGPFGGRYGYTF. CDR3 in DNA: TGTGCCAGCAGCTTAGGGCCGTTCGGAGGGAGGTATGGCTACACCTTC.